Listed here is a single T cell receptor (beta chain). As yet, its antigen is unknown. Unique molecular identifiers were incorporated when the TCRbeta library was constructed. TCRdb processed the PCR reads anew with MiXCR; each CDR3 protein has one entry. Here the sample spans 700,000 or so distinct CDR3 sequences, roughly 13% being singletons. The CDR3 runs to 18 residues. Deletions cut 2 bases from V and 3 bases from J, with 17 bases between. This entry is derived from a study of T-cell reconstitution after alpha-beta-depleted transplantation in children. General study results and limits: Certain patients had high TCRbeta diversity at day 60, and it came from recipient T cells and thymic progenitors that survived. Newly produced T cells mostly provided counts and TCRbeta diversity after one year, as hyperexpanded clones declined.

The chain recombines TRBV12-3 or TRBV12-4 with TRBJ2-6; D not certain. Sample: PBMCs, taken before TCRalphabeta/CD19-depleted stem cell transplant. The sequence was obtained from a girl aged 2 to 9 with congenital amegakaryocytic thrombocytopenia, due to receive a stem cell transplant. The CDR3 here is CASSLHERSYGGANVLTF. The CDR3 DNA sequence: TGTGCCAGCAGTTTACACGAGAGGAGCTACGGTGGGGCCAACGTCCTGACTTTC.